The TCR beta chain described here comes from a study of cytomegalovirus exposure and HLA in healthy donors. Overall study results and limits: Per a later analysis, about 17,000 TCR beta sequences showed association with HLA alleles at 0.05 false discovery rate. The likely explanation for a cluster of highly shared sequence variants was sequencing artifact.

Regarding this clone: What it recognizes is unknown.

CDR1 SGHVS and CDR2 FQNEAQ come from the germline V gene. The V gene end was trimmed by 5 bases and the J gene end by 4 bases; junction bases not matched to a gene: 4. The CDR3 spans 14 residues. PCR used 60 Vbeta primers and 13 Jbeta primers. The assay was immunoSEQ multiplex PCR, and TCRdb's table has in-frame clones only and misses some. Of 100,000 to 120,000 clones detected, about four fifths appear once; the ten largest clones hold around 1.3%. The sequenced material came from PBMCs. The source is a man aged 25-40 years in good health and CMV-seronegative. The gene calls are TRBV7-8 and TRBJ1-1; TRBD1 agrees at 10 bases. The CDR3 DNA reads as TGTGCCAGCAGCACGAGACAGGGGGCCACTGAAGCTTTCTTT. Translated: CASSTRQGATEAFF.